Shown below are 16 T cell receptor beta chains from a single sample sequenced in a study of cytomegalovirus exposure and HLA in healthy donors. PCR employed 60 Vbeta and 13 Jbeta primers. Produced via immunoSEQ multiplex PCR; TCRdb's table is partial and in-frame only. Of 50,000 to 65,000 clones in the sample, roughly 77% are singletons; the top ten hold under 30%. The sequenced sample consisted of PBMCs. The receptors come from a woman aged 40-49 years in good health and CMV-seropositive.

V is TRBV6-6 and J is TRBJ2-1; D is perhaps TRBD2 (5 bases). Germline V gene lookup returns CDR1 MNHNY and CDR2 SVGAGI (reference sequence). The V and J ends lost 6 bases and 10 bases respectively, with 10 bases between them. The CDR3 totals 11 residues. CDR3 nucleotide sequence: TGTGCCAGCAGCCTCAGAGGGGAGCAGTTCTTC. Its translation is CASSLRGEQFF.

The rearrangement joins TRBV6-6 to TRBJ1-6, with no clear D. V lost 5 bases, J lost 8 bases, and 7 bases lay in between. The CDR3 contains 12 residues. Germline V lookup: CDR1 MNHNY, CDR2 SVGAGI (reference sequence). CDR3 sequence reads: CASSITDSPLHF. In nucleotides, the CDR3 is TGTGCCAGCAGTATAACGGATTCACCCCTCCACTTT.

This rearrangement joins TRBV30 to TRBJ1-3, with D maybe TRBD1 (5 bases). Germline CDR1 GTSNPN, CDR2 SVGIG (reference sequence). This CDR3 has 15 residues. Deletions cut 3 bases from V and 0 bases from J, with 12 bases between. CDR3 loop: CAWSQGTLSGNTIYF. Written as DNA, the CDR3 is TGTGCCTGGAGCCAGGGCACTCTCTCTGGAAACACCATATATTTT.

Here the CDR3 DNA reads TGTGCCAGCAGTGTCAGTACAGGGGGAACGCAGTATTTT. Translation gives CASSVSTGGTQYF. The chain combines TRBV2 with TRBJ2-3, with TRBD1 matching 8 bases. Germline V CDR1 and CDR2: SNHLY, FYNNEI. J was trimmed by 9 bases and V by 4 bases; bases with no gene match: 6. The CDR3 loop spans 13 amino acids.

This clone appeared once. The chain employs TRBV25-1 and TRBJ2-7, with TRBD1 identical over 8 bases. This CDR3 comprises 15 residues. J lost 5 bases, V lost 2 bases, and 8 bases had no gene match. The germline gives CDR1 MGHDK, CDR2 SYGVNS. The DNA of the CDR3 is TGTGCCAGCAGTGAAAGTGGACAGGGCATCGACGAGCAGTACTTC. It is translated as CASSESGQGIDEQYF.

This rearrangement joins TRBV30 to TRBJ2-7; D possibly corresponds to TRBD2 (7 bases). This CDR3 is built from 12 residues. The germline V gene encodes CDR1 GTSNPN and CDR2 SVGIG (reference sequence). V was cut by 7 bases and J by 3 bases, with 13 bases left in between. CDR3: CASSGDYYEQYF. CDR3 bases: TGTGCCTCATCAGGGGACTACTACGAGCAGTACTTC. The full variable domain, with the rest looked up from reference TRBV30 and TRBJ2-7, is SQTIHQWPATLVQPVGSPLSLECTVEGTSNPNLYWYRQAAGRGLQLLFYSVGIGQISSEVPQNLSASRPQDRQFILSSKKLLLSDSGFYLCASSGDYYEQYFGPGTRLTVT.

This chain connects TRBV30 to TRBJ1-2; 7 bases line up with TRBD1. The junction had 5 bases not matched to a gene; V was cut back by 0 bases and J by 7 bases. CDR3 length: 13 residues. Germline-derived CDR1 and CDR2 are GTSNPN and SVGIG (reference sequence). The CDR3 loop is CAWSVLGGFGYTF. CDR3 DNA sequence: TGTGCCTGGAGTGTATTAGGGGGCTTTGGCTACACCTTC.

The chain has TRBV6-6 and TRBJ2-7; TRBD1 aligns across 7 bases. V gave up 6 bases and J gave up 5 bases; unmatched junction bases: 13. The CDR3 sequence is 15 residues long. Looked up from germline, CDR1 is MNHNY and CDR2 is SVGAGI (reference sequence). The CDR3 here is CASSRDPGQTDEQYF. The DNA for the CDR3 is TGTGCCAGCAGCCGTGATCCGGGACAGACGGACGAGCAGTACTTC.

The chain uses TRBV19 and TRBJ2-7; TRBD1 matches at 10 bases. The CDR3 consists of 17 residues. The ends lost 3 bases at V and 3 bases at J; junction bases unmatched: 11. The germline V gene has CDR1 LNHDA and CDR2 SQIVND (reference sequence). The CDR3 sequence is CASSMGSGTGVYYEQYF. Here the CDR3 DNA reads TGTGCCAGTAGTATGGGCTCCGGGACAGGGGTTTACTACGAGCAGTACTTC.

The J gene is TRBJ1-2, the V gene TRBV5-1; no firm D call. The V gene's germline CDR1 is SGHRS and CDR2 YFSETQ. The V gene lost 3 bases and the J gene lost 3 bases, with 12 bases spanning the gap. There are 14 residues in the CDR3. DNA of the CDR3: TGCGCCAGCAGCTATGGCGGGGTTGACTATGGCTACACCTTC. This gives the protein CASSYGGVDYGYTF.

The gene calls are TRBV7-2 and TRBJ1-1; D call uncertain. The length of the CDR3 is 13 residues. Germline CDR1 reads SGHTA; CDR2 reads FQGNSA. V was trimmed by 8 bases and J by 1 base, leaving 11 bases between them. The CDR3 loop reads CASGPSGNTEAFF. CDR3 sequence (DNA): TGTGCCAGCGGTCCTTCAGGGAACACTGAAGCTTTCTTT.

As DNA, the CDR3 is TGTGCCAGCAGTCGCAGCGGGGGGCTAGCCAAAAACATTCAGTACTTC. Amino acid sequence: CASSRSGGLAKNIQYF. This chain joins TRBV6-6 and TRBJ2-4, with 9 bases lining up with TRBD2. Germline V gene data show CDR1 as MNHNY and CDR2 as SVGAGI (reference sequence). This CDR3 contains 16 residues. The V segment lost 5 bases and the J segment 0 bases; nucleotides outside the gene matches: 5.

The gene calls are TRBV7-6 and TRBJ1-3; maybe TRBD1 (6 bases). The CDR3 covers 15 residues. The V gene lost 1 base and the J gene lost 2 bases, with 9 bases spanning the gap. Per germline, CDR1 SGHVS and CDR2 FNYEAQ. The CDR3 DNA sequence: TGTGCCAGCAGCTTAGGCCAGGGGCCTGGAAACACCATATATTTT. It encodes CASSLGQGPGNTIYF.

The chain carries TRBV11-2 and TRBJ1-2; D might be TRBD1 (6 bases). Germline values: CDR1 SGHAT, CDR2 FQNNGV. There are 14 residues in the CDR3. The V and J ends lost 10 bases and 4 bases respectively, with 19 bases between them. The CDR3 loop reads CATRPIGQTYGYTF. For the CDR3, the DNA is TGTGCCACTAGACCCATCGGACAGACCTATGGCTACACCTTC.

This rearrangement joins TRBV6-6 to TRBJ1-1; D may be TRBD1 (6 bases). The germline gives CDR1 MNHNY, CDR2 SVGAGI (reference sequence). V was trimmed by 2 bases and J by 5 bases, leaving 12 bases between them. The CDR3 contains 14 residues. The CDR3 region has the DNA TGTGCCAGCAGTTACATAGGGGGGGAGACTGAAGCTTTCTTT. Encoded protein: CASSYIGGETEAFF.

The genes are TRBV15 and TRBJ1-2, with 7 bases lining up with TRBD1. V lost 2 bases to trimming and J lost 3 bases; unmatched junction nucleotides: 3. The CDR3 length is 14 residues. The V gene's germline CDR1 is LNHNV and CDR2 YYDKDF (reference sequence). The CDR3: CATSRPDRDYGYTF. DNA of the CDR3: TGTGCCACCAGCAGACCCGACAGGGACTATGGCTACACCTTC.